This T cell receptor (beta chain) was obtained from a study of T cells in Graves' hyperthyroidism and ophthalmopathy. RNA transcripts provided the source from which TCR beta CDR3 regions were amplified. TCR CDR3 regions were first amplified by RT-PCR with HTBI primers. TCRdb re-derived calls from the multiplex PCR reads in MiXCR, one entry per CDR3 protein. The table has hundreds of thousands of distinct CDR3 sequences, about 15% seen once; the top ten hold 11% to 15%. Trimming left V 5 bases short and J 2 bases short, with 12 bases between. The V gene's germline CDR1 is SGHTA and CDR2 FQGNSA. CDR3 length: 14 amino acids. This clonotype was seen at least ten times.

Sequenced sample: blood. The V and J genes are TRBV7-2 and TRBJ1-2; possibly TRBD1 for D (5 bases). This TCR derives from a woman aged 18-29 years with Graves' hyperthyroidism. CDR3 DNA: TGTGCCAGCAGCGACGCGCGACAGAACTATGGCTACACCTTC. Translated, it gives CASSDARQNYGYTF.